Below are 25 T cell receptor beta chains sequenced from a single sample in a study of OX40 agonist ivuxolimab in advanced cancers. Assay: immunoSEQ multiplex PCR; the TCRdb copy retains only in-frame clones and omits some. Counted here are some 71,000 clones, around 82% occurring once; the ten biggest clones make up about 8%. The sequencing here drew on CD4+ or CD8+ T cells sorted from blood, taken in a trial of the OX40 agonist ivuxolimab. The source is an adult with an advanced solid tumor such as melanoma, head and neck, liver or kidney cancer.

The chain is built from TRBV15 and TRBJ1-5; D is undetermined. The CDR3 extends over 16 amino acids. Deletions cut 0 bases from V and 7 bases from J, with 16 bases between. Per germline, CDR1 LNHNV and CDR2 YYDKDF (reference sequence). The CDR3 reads CATSRDLGPLEQPQHF. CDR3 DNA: TGTGCCACCAGCAGAGATTTGGGCCCACTGGAGCAGCCCCAGCATTTT.

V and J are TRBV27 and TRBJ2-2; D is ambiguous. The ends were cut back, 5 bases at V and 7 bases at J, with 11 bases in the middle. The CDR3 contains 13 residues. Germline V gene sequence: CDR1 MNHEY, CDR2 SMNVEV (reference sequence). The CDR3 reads CASSTRMSGELFF. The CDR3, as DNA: TGTGCCAGCAGTACCCGGATGAGCGGGGAGCTGTTTTTT.

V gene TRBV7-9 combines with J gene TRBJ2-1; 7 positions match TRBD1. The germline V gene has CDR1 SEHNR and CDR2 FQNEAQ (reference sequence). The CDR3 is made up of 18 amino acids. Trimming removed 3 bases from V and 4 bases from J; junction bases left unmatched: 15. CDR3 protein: CASSLVEDRQFYYNEQFF. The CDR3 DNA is TGTGCCAGCAGCTTGGTGGAGGACAGGCAGTTCTATTACAATGAGCAGTTCTTC.

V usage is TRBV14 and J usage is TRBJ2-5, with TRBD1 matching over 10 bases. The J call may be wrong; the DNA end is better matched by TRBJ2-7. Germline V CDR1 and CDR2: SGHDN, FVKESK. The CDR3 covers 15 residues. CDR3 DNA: TGTGCCAGCAGCGGTGGACAGGGGGTTTACTACGAGCAGTACTTC. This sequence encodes CASSGGQGVYYEQYF.

CDR3 protein: CAWSVGNSGANVLTF. The CDR3 DNA reads as TGTGCCTGGAGTGTGGGGAACTCTGGGGCCAACGTCCTGACTTTC. The chain links TRBV30 to TRBJ2-6, with D unresolved. V was clipped by 0 bases and J by 0 bases, with 6 bases between them. CDR3 length: 15 amino acids. CDR1 GTSNPN and CDR2 SVGIG come from the germline V gene (reference sequence).

In nucleotides, the CDR3 is TGTGCCAGCAGTTTATGGGGGGAGCTGAGCACTGAAGCTTTCTTT. This sequence encodes CASSLWGELSTEAFF. The J gene is TRBJ1-1, the V gene TRBV28; D possibly corresponds to TRBD1 (5 bases). Germline-derived CDR1 and CDR2 are MDHEN and SYDVKM. The CDR3 spans 15 residues. Deletions cut 0 bases from V and 4 bases from J, with 12 bases between. Full variable domain (rest looked up from reference TRBV28 and TRBJ1-1): DVKVTQSSRYLVKRTGEKVFLECVQDMDHENMFWYRQDPGLGLRLIYFSYDVKMKEKGDIPEGYSVSREKKERFSLILESASTNQTSMYLCASSLWGELSTEAFFGQGTRLTVV.

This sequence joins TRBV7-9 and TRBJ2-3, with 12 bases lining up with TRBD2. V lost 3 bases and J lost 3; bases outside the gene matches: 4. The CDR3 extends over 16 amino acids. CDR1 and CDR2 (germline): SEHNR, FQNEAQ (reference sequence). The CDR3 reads CASSLFLAGGTDTQYF. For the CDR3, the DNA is TGTGCCAGCAGCTTGTTTCTAGCGGGGGGGACAGATACGCAGTATTTT.

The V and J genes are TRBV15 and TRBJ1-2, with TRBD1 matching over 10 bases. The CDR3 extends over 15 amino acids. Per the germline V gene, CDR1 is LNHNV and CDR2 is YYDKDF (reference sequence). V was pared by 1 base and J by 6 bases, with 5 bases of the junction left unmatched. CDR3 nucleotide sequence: TGTGCCACCAGCAGAGGGGGGGACAGGGGAGATGGCTACACCTTC. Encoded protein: CATSRGGDRGDGYTF. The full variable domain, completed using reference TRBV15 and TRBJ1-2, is DAMVIQNPRYQVTQFGKPVTLSCSQTLNHNVMYWYQQKSSQAPKLLFHYYDKDFNNEADTPDNFQSRRPNTSFCFLDIRSPGLGDTAMYLCATSRGGDRGDGYTFGSGTRLTVV.

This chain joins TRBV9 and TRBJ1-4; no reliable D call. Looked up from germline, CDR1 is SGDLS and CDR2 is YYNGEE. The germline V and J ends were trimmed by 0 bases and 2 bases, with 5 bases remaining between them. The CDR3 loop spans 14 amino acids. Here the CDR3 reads CASSVESTNEKLFF. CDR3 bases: TGTGCCAGCAGCGTAGAAAGCACTAATGAAAAACTGTTTTTT.

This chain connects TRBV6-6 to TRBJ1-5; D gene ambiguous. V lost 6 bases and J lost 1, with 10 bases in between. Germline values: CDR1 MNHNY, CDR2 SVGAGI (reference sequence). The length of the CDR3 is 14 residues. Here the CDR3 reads CASSFWGSNQPQHF. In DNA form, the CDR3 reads TGTGCCAGCAGCTTTTGGGGAAGCAATCAGCCCCAGCATTTT.

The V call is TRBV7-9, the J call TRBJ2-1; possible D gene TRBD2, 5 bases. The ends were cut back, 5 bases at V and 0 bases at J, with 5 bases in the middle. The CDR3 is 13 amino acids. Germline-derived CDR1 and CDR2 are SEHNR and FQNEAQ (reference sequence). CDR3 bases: TGTGCCAGCAGCGGACTCTCCTACAATGAGCAGTTCTTC. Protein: CASSGLSYNEQFF.

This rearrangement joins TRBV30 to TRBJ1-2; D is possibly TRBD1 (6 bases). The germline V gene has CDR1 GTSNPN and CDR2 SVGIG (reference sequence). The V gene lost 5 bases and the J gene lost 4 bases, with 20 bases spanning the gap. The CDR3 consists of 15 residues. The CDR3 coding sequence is TGTGCCTGGGGGGGCCGGGACGGATTTATCTATGGCTACACCTTC. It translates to CAWGGRDGFIYGYTF.

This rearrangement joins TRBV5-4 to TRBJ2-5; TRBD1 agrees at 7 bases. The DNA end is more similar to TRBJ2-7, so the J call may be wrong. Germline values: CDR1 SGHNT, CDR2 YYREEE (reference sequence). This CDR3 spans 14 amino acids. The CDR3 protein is CASSTQGPSYEQYF. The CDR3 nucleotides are TGTGCCAGCAGTACACAGGGGCCATCCTACGAGCAGTACTTC.

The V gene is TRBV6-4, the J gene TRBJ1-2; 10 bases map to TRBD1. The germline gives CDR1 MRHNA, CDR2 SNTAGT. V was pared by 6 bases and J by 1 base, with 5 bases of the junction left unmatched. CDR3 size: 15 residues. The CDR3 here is CASRGGTGDNYGYTF. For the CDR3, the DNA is TGTGCCAGCAGGGGAGGGACAGGGGATAACTATGGCTACACCTTC.

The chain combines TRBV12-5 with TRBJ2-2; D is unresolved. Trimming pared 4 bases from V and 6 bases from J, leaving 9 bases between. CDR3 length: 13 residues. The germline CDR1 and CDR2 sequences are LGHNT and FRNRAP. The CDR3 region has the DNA TGTGCTAGTGGTTCCCGGGTGTCCGGGGAGCTGTTTTTT. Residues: CASGSRVSGELFF.

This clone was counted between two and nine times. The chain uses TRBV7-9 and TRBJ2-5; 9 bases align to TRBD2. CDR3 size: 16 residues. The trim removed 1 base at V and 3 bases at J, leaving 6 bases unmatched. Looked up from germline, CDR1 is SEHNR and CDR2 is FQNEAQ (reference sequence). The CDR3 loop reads CASSLDRAGGEETQYF. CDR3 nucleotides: TGTGCCAGCAGCTTAGACCGAGCGGGAGGCGAAGAGACCCAGTACTTC.

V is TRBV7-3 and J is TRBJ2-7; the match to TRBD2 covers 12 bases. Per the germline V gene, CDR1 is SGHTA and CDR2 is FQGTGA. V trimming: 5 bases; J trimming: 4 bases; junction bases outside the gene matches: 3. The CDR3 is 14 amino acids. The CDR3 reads CASSAGTSGYEQYF. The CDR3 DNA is TGTGCCAGCAGCGCCGGGACTAGCGGGTACGAGCAGTACTTC.

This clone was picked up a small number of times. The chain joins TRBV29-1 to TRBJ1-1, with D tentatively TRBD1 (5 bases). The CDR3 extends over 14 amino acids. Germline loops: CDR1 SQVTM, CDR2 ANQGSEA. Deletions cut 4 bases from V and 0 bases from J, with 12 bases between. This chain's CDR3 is CSVGGGQLNTEAFF. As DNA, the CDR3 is TGCAGCGTTGGGGGCGGTCAGTTGAACACTGAAGCTTTCTTT.

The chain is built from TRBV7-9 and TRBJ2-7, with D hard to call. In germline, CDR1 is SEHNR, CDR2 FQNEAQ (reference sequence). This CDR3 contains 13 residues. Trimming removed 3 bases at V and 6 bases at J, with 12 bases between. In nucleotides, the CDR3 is TGTGCCAGCAGCTTGACCGCTTCGAGCGAGCAGTACTTC. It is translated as CASSLTASSEQYF.

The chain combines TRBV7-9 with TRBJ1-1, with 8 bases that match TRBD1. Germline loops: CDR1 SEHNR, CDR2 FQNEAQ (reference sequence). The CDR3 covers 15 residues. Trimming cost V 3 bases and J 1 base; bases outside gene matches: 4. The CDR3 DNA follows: TGTGCCAGCAGCTTCAGCGGACAGGGGAACACTGAAGCTTTCTTT. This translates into CASSFSGQGNTEAFF.

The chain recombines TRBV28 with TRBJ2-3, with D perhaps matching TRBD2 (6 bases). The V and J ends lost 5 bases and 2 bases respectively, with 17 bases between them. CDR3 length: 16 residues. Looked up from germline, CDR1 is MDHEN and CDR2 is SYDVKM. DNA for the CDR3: TGTGCCAGCAGTCGATTCACGGGAGAGAACACAGATACGCAGTATTTT. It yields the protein CASSRFTGENTDTQYF.

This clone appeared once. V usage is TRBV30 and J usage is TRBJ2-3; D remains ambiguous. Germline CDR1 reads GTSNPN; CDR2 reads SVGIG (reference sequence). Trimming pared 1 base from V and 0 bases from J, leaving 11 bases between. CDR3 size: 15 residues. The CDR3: CAWSGTASSTDTQYF. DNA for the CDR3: TGTGCCTGGAGTGGTACAGCCTCTAGCACAGATACGCAGTATTTT.

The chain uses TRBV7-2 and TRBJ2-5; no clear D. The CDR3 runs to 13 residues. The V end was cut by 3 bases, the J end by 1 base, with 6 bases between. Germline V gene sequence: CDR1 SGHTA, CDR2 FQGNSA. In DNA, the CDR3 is TGTGCCAGCAGCTTTCTGGTCCAAGAGACCCAGTACTTC. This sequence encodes CASSFLVQETQYF.

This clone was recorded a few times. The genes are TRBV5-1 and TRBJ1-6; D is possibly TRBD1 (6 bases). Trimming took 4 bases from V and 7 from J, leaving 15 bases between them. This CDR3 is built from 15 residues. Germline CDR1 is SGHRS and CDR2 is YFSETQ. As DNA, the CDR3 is TGCGCCAGCAGCCTGGGGGGGGCTAGGAATTCACCCCTCCACTTT. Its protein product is CASSLGGARNSPLHF.

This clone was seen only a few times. The CDR3 here is CASSDAYEQYF. CDR3 nucleotides: TGTGCCAGCAGTGATGCTTACGAGCAGTACTTC. The chain uses TRBV6-1 and TRBJ2-7; D remains ambiguous. CDR3 length equals 11 residues. Looked up from germline, CDR1 is MNHNS and CDR2 is SASEGT. V gave up 3 bases and J gave up 4 bases, with 4 bases separating them.